The TCR beta chain described here comes from a study of T-cell reconstitution after alpha-beta-depleted transplantation in children (dated by TCRdb to the mid-2010s). At the level of the whole study: T-cell immune reconstitution after TCRalphabeta/CD19-depleted allogeneic hematopoietic cell transplantation in children was quantitatively tracked in the study by means of TCR repertoire profiling.

A distance of 22 bases separates the germline ends of V and J, which lose 5 bases and 0 bases respectively. The CDR3 runs 18 residues from the cysteine to the phenylalanine. Only the CDR3 region is kept as DNA, spanning 54 bases read in frame from base 1. This clonotype showed up just a few times. Its binding antigen is unknown. No much larger clone exists at a distance of one base, and base qualities are not known. The protocol used for the library was PCR. The reads were generated on an Illumina HiSeq 2500. TCR library preparation used molecular barcoding, with unique molecular identifiers applied to normalize quantification of the TCRbeta repertoire. TCRdb's own reprocessing of the public reads used fastp at Q25 and MiXCR and kept productive beta chains. Every distinct CDR3 protein forms one entry, paired with its most common genes and DNA. Recorded for this sample are hundreds of thousands of distinct CDR3 sequences; over 15% of them occurred a single time. 1.1% of the sample goes to the ten largest clones.

The sequences come from PBMCs from the stem cell graft donor, collected from the stem cell graft. This sequence uses TRBV12-3 or TRBV12-4 and TRBJ1-1; the D gene is perhaps TRBD1, on 6 matching bases. The source of this sequence is a human donor who donated a stem cell graft to a child with acute myeloid leukemia. The CDR3 here reads CASSQRVGAPLMNTEAFF. The DNA sequence reads TGTGCCAGCAGTCAGAGAGTGGGGGCCCCTTTAATGAACACTGAAGCTTTCTTT.